This T cell receptor beta chain was recovered during a study of OX40 agonist ivuxolimab in advanced cancers. Across the study: The patients got ivuxolimab, which is an agonistic anti-OX40 (CD134) antibody. At 0.01 to 10 mg/kg, ivuxolimab was administered intravenously to patients every 2 weeks. Antecedent anti-PD-1, anti-PD-L1 or anti-CTLA-4 therapy was permissible, with 35% to 40% having received some. Study findings and constraints: Nonresponders included some who also had low normalized T-cell clonal expansion.

The method was immunoSEQ multiplex PCR; TCRdb's version includes in-frame clones alone and lacks a portion of them. This table has about 79,000 clones, under 85% appearing once. On this clone itself: Its antigen is undetermined.

Germline CDR1 reads SGHDT; CDR2 reads YYEEEE. The CDR3 is 15 residues long. The specimen was CD4+ or CD8+ T cells sorted from blood, collected in a trial of the OX40 agonist ivuxolimab. This rearrangement joins TRBV5-6 to TRBJ2-5; TRBD2 is a possible D gene (5 bases). The J call is uncertain, as TRBJ2-7 better fits the DNA end. This sequence originates from an adult with an advanced solid tumor such as melanoma, head and neck, liver or kidney cancer. CDR3 amino acids: CASSLQVGVVYEQYF. The CDR3 DNA follows: TGTGCCAGCAGCTTGCAGGTGGGAGTGGTCTACGAGCAGTACTTC.